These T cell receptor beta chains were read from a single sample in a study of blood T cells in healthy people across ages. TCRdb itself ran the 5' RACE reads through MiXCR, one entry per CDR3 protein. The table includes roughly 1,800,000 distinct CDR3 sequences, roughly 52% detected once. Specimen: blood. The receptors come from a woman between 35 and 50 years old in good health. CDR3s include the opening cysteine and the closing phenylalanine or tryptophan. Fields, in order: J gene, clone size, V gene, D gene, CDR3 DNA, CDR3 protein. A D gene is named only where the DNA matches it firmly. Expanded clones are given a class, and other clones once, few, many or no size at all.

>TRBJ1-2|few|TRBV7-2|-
TGTGCCAGCAGCTACTACCAGACAGCCAATGGCTACACCTTC
CASSYYQTANGYTF
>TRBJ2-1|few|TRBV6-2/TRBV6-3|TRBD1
TGTGCCAGCAGTTCAGGGGGCCCGCACAATGAGCAGTTCTTC
CASSSGGPHNEQFF
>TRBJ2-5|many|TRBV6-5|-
TGTGCCAGCAGTTACTCGACAGCCCAAGAGACCCAGTACTTC
CASSYSTAQETQYF
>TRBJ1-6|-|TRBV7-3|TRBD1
TGTGCCAGCAGCTTTGACAGGGCTTCACCCCTCCACTTT
CASSFDRASPLHF
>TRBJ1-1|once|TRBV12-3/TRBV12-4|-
TGTGCCAGCAGACCCGGGGCCACTGAAGCTTTCTTT
CASRPGATEAFF
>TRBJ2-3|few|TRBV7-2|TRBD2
TGTGCCAGCAGCCGTTGGGGGGGTATCACAGATACGCAGTATTTT
CASSRWGGITDTQYF
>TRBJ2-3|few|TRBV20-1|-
TGCAGTGCTAGAGTAGGAGGTTATAGCACAGATACGCAGTATTTT
CSARVGGYSTDTQYF
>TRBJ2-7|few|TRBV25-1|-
TGTGCCAGCAGTGTGGGAAACAACGAGCAGTACTTC
CASSVGNNEQYF
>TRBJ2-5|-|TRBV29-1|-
TGCAGCGCCAGACTGGGGGGCCGGGGAGAGACCCAGTACTTC
CSARLGGRGETQYF
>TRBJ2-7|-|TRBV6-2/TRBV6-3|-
TGTGCCAGCAGCCATTTGCGAACCCACGAGCAGTACTTC
CASSHLRTHEQYF
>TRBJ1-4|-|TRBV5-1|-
TGTGCCAGCAGCACGACGGGCACGCCAGATGAAAAACTGTTTTTT
CASSTTGTPDEKLFF
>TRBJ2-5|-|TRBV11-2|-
TGTGCCAGCAGCTCTGCATGGAGGGGAGAGACCCAGTACTTC
CASSSAWRGETQYF
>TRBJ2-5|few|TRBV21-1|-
TGTGCCAGCAGCAAAGTCGACAGGGGGCAAGAGACCCAGTACTTC
CASSKVDRGQETQYF
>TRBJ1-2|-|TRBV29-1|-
TGCAGCGTCGGTTCAGGGGATGGCTACACCTTC
CSVGSGDGYTF
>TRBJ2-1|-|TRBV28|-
TGTGCCAGCAGTCTCTCCCGGGTAAGCTCCTACAATGAGCAGTTCTTC
CASSLSRVSSYNEQFF
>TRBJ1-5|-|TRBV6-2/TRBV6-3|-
TGTGCCAGCAATGGGGAACAGGGTAAGGATCAGCCCCAGCATTTT
CASNGEQGKDQPQHF
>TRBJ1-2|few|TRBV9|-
TGTGCCAGCAGCTTAGGAGGAGGGGTTGGCTACACCTTC
CASSLGGGVGYTF
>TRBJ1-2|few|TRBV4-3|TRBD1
TGCGCCAGCAGCCAAGGCCTGACAGGGGGGGACTATGGCTACACCTTC
CASSQGLTGGDYGYTF
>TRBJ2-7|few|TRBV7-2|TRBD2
TGTGCCAGCAGCTTATCTAGAACTAGCGGGTTAGCCCGCTCCTACGAGCAGTACTTC
CASSLSRTSGLARSYEQYF
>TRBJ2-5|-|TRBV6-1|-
TGTGCCAGCAGTCGTACGGCAGTGGAGCGAGAGACCCAGTACTTC
CASSRTAVERETQYF
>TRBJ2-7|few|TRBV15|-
TGTGCCACCAGCAGAGAACAGAGAAGCTACGAGCAGTACTTC
CATSREQRSYEQYF
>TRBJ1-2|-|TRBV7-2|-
TGTGCCAGCAGCTTAGCCCTTTCGTTGGGGGTGAGGGGCTACACCTTC
CASSLALSLGVRGYTF
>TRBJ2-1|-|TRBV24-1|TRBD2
TGTGCCACCAGTGGGGCGGGAGGGGATGAGCAGTTCTTC
CATSGAGGDEQFF
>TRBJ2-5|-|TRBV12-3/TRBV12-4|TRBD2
TGTGCCAGCAGCCCCCCGGCTAGCGGAGAGACCCAGTACTTC
CASSPPASGETQYF
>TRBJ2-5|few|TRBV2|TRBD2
TGTGCCAGCAGTGAAAGCCGGGGGGGGACTGGGTACTTC
CASSESRGGTGYF
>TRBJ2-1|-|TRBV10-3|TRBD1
TGTGCCATCAGTGAGTCTGCAGGGGGCACATATAATGAGCAGTTCTTC
CAISESAGGTYNEQFF
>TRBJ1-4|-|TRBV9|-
TGTGCCAGCAGCGTAGCGGGGGGCGTAGGTGAAAAACTGTTTTTT
CASSVAGGVGEKLFF
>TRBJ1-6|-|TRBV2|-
TGTGCCAGCATGCCGGGGATGGCCTATAATTCACCCCTCCACTTT
CASMPGMAYNSPLHF
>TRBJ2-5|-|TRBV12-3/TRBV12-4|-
TGTGCCAGCAGTTTAGGGCGCCCTGGAGAGACCCAGTACTTC
CASSLGRPGETQYF
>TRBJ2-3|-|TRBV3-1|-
TGTGCCAGCAGCCAAGTTCCATCCCGAGATACGCAGTATTTT
CASSQVPSRDTQYF
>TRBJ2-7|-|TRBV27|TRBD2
TGTGCCAGCAGTTTATTGGGGACTAGCGGGGGTTACGAGCAGTACTTC
CASSLLGTSGGYEQYF
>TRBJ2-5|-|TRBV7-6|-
TGTGCCAGCACCAGCGGTGATTCGGAGACCCAGTACTTC
CASTSGDSETQYF
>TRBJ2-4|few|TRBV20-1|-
TGCAGTGCTAGTTCTTTGACCGGGGGAAACATTCAGTACTTC
CSASSLTGGNIQYF
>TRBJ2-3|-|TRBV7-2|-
TGTGCCAGCAGCTTAGACCGGGACAGCACAGATACGCAGTATTTT
CASSLDRDSTDTQYF
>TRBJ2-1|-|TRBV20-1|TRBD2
TGCAGTGCTATAGCGGGGGCCCCAGGGTACAATGAGCAGTTCTTC
CSAIAGAPGYNEQFF
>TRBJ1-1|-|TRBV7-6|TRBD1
TGTGCCAGCAGCGCCCGACAGGGAACGAACACTGAAGCTTTCTTT
CASSARQGTNTEAFF
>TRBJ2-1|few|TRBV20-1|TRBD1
TGCAGTGGGGACAGGGGGGCCCCTAACTCCTACAATGAGCAGTTCTTC
CSGDRGAPNSYNEQFF
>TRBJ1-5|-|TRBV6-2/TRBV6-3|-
TGTGCCAGCAGTTACGGCACTCTCGGTCAGCCCCAGCATTTT
CASSYGTLGQPQHF
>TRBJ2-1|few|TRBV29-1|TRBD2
TGCAGCGCCGCAGCTCTAGCGGGGCCGGAGAATGAGCAGTTCTTC
CSAAALAGPENEQFF
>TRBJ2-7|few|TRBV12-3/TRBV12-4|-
TGTGCCAGCAGTTTCACGGCAGCCGAGCAGTACTTC
CASSFTAAEQYF
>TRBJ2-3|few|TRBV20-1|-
TGCAGTGCTAGAGATACGGCGAAGAGCACAGATACGCAGTATTTT
CSARDTAKSTDTQYF
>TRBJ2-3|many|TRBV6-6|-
TGTGCCAGCAGTTACCCCCCCCGGGACATCCTCAGAGATACGCAGTATTTT
CASSYPPRDILRDTQYF
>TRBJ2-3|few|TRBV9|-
TGTGCCAGCAGCATGCGGGGCCCGGATACGCAGTATTTT
CASSMRGPDTQYF
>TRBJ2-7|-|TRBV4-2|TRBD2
TGTGCCAGCAGCCAGAGCGGGAGTCTTAACGAGCAGTACTTC
CASSQSGSLNEQYF